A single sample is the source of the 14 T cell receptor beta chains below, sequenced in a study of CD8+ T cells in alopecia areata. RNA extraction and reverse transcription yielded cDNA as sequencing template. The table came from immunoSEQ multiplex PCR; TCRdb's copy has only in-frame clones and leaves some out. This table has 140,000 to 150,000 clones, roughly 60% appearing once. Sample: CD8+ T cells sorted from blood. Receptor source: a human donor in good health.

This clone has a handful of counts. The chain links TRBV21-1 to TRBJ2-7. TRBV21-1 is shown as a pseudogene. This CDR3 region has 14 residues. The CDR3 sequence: CASRRGDGPYEQYF. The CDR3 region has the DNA TGTGCCAGCCGGCGAGGGGACGGACCCTACGAGCAGTACTTC.

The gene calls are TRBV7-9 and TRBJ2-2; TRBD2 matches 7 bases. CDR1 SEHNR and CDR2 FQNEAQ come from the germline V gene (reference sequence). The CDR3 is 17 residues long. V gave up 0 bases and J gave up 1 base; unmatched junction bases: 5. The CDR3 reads CASSLAPTSRNTGELFF. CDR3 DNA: TGTGCCAGCAGCTTAGCACCGACTAGCAGGAACACCGGGGAGCTGTTTTTT.

Written as DNA, the CDR3 is TGTGCCAGCGGTAGGGGCGCCTACAATGAGCAGTTCTTC. Translating it yields CASGRGAYNEQFF. J is TRBJ2-1 and V is TRBV14; possible D gene TRBD1, 5 bases. V was trimmed by 8 bases and J by 2 bases, leaving 10 bases between them. The CDR3 consists of 13 residues. CDR1 is SGHDN and CDR2 is FVKESK in the germline V gene.

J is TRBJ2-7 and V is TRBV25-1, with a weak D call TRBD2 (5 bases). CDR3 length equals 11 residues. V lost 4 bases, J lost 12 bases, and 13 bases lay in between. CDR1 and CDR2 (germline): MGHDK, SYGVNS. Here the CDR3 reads CASSGAGRPYF. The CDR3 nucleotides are TGTGCCAGCAGTGGGGCGGGTAGACCGTACTTC.

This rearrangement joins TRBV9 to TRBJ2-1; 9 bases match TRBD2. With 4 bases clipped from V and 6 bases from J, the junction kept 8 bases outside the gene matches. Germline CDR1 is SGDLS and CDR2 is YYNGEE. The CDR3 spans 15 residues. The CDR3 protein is CASSPRGRGFNEQFF. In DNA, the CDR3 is TGTGCCAGCAGCCCCCGCGGGAGGGGGTTCAATGAGCAGTTCTTC. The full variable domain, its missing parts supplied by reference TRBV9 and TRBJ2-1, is DSGVTQTPKHLITATGQRVTLRCSPRSGDLSVYWYQQSLDQGLQFLIQYYNGEERAKGNILERFSAQQFPDLHSELNLSSLELGDSALYFCASSPRGRGFNEQFFGPGTRLTVL.

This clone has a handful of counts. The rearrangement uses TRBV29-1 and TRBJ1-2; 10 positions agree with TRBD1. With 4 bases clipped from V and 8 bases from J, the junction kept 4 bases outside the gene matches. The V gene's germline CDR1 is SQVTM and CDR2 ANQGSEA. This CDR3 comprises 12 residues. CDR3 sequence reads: CSVGGDRGGYTF. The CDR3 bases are TGCAGCGTTGGAGGGGACAGGGGAGGCTACACCTTC.

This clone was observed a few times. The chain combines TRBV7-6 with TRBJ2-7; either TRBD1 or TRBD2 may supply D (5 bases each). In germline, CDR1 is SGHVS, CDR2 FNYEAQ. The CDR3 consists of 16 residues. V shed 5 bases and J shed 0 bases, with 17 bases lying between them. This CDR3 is CASSPAVAGTSYEQYF. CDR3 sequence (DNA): TGTGCCAGCAGCCCAGCGGTCGCAGGGACCTCCTACGAGCAGTACTTC.

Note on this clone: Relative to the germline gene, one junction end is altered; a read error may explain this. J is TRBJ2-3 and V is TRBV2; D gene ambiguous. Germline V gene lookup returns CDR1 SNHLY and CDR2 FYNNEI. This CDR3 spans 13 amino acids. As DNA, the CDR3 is TGTGCCAGCAGCGAAGACAACACAGATACGCAGTATTTT. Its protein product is CASSEDNTDTQYF.

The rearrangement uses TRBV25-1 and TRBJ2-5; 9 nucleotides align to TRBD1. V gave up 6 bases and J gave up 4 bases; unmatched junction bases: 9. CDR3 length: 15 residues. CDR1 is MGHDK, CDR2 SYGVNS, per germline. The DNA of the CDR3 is TGTGCCAGCAGCGTCCTACAGGGGGCAGGAGAGACCCAGTACTTC. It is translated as CASSVLQGAGETQYF.

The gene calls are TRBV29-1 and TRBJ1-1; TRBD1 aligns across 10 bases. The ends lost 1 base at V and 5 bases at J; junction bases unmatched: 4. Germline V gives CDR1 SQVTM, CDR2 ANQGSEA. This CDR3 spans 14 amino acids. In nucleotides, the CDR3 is TGCAGCGTTGAAGGACAGGGGGCGCCGACTGAAGCTTTCTTT. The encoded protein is CSVEGQGAPTEAFF.

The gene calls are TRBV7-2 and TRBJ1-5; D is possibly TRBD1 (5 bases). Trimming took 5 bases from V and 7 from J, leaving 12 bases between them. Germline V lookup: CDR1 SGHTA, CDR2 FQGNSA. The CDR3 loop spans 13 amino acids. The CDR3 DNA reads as TGTGCCAGCAGCCCCTCGCGGGGGCAGCCCCAGCATTTT. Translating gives CASSPSRGQPQHF.

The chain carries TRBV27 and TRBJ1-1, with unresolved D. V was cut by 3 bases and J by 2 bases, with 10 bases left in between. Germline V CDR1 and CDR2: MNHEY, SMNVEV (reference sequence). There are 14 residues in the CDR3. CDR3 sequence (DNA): TGTGCCAGCAGTTTTGGGGTCCTCAACACTGAAGCTTTCTTT. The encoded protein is CASSFGVLNTEAFF.

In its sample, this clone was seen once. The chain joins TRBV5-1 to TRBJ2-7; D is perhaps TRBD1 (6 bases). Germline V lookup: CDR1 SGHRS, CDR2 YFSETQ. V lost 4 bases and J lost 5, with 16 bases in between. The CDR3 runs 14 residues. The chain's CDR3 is CASSPMTGFDEQYF. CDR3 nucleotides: TGCGCCAGCAGCCCAATGACAGGTTTCGACGAGCAGTACTTC.

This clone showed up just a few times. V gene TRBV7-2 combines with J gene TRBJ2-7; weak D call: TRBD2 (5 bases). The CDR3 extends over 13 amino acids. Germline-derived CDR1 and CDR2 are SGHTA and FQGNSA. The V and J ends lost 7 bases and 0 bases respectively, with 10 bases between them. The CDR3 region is CASNAGDSYEQYF. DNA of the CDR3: TGTGCCAGCAACGCCGGGGACTCCTACGAGCAGTACTTC.